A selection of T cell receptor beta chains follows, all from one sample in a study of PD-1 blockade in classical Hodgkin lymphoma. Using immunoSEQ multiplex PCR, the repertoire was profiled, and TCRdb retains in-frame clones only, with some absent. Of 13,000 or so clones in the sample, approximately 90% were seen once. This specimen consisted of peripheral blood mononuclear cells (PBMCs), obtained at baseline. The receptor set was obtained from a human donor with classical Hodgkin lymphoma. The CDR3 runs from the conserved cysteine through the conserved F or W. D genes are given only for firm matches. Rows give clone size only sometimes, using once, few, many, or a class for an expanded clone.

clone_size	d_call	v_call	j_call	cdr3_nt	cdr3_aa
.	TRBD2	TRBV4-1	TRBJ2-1	TGCGCCAGCAGCCACACGGGACTACCTATCAATGAGCAGTTCTTC	CASSHTGLPINEQFF
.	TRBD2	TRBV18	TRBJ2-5	TGTGCCAGCTCACCCCTGACCGCGTTGCGGGGGCAAGAGACCCAGTACTTC	CASSPLTALRGQETQYF
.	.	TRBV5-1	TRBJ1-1	TGCGCCAGCAGCTTGGCAGGGACGCGTGAAGCTTTCTTT	CASSLAGTREAFF
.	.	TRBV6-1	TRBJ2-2	TGTGCCAGCAGCCTAATTCTACCCGGGGAGCTGTTTTTT	CASSLILPGELFF
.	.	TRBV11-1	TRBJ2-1	TGTGCCAGCAGCTTAGAATGGAATGAGCAGTTCTTC	CASSLEWNEQFF
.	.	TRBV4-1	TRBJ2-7	TGCGCCAGCAGCTCGAAACAGGCGGGGGCGACCGAGCAGTACTTC	CASSSKQAGATEQYF
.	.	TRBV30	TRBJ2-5	TGTGCCTGGAGCATGGCCGGGGAGACCCAGTACTTC	CAWSMAGETQYF
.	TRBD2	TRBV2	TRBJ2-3	TGTGCCAGCAATGTGGGAGGGGACACAGATACGCAGTATTTT	CASNVGGDTDTQYF
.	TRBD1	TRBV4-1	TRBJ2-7	TGCGCCAGCAGCCAACAACAGGGGGCTTGGTCCTACGAGCAGTACTTC	CASSQQQGAWSYEQYF
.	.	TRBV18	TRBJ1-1	TGTGCCAGCTCACCCCCCGGGGGTCCGGGCACTGAAGCTTTCTTT	CASSPPGGPGTEAFF
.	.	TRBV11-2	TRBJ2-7	TGTGCCAGCAGCCCCAGCCCCGGAGACTACGAGCAGTACTTC	CASSPSPGDYEQYF
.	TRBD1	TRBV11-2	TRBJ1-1	TGTGCCAGCAGCGTCGACAGGGTTAGAGCTTTCTTT	CASSVDRVRAFF
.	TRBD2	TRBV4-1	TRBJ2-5	TGCGCCAGCAGCCAAGGTTCGCGTTTGCTAGCGGGAGCGAAGACCCAGTACTTC	CASSQGSRLLAGAKTQYF
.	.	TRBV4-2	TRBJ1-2	TGTGCCAGCAGCCAAGAAGGATCAGGGCGGTACTATGGCTACACCTTC	CASSQEGSGRYYGYTF
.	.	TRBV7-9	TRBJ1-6	TGTGCCAGCAGCGCGACAGCACCGTCTTCGCCCCTCCACTTT	CASSATAPSSPLHF
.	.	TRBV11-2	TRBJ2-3	TGTGCCAGCAGCTTTTCTGAGGTTTTCACAGATACGCAGTATTTT	CASSFSEVFTDTQYF
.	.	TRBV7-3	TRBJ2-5	TGTGCCAGCAGCTTAGATGGATGGCAGGGGGGTGAGACCCAGTACTTC	CASSLDGWQGGETQYF
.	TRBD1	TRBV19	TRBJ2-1	TGTGCCAGTAGTATAGACAAACAGGGGTACAATGAGCAGTTCTTC	CASSIDKQGYNEQFF
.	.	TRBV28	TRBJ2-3	TGTGCCATCGGGACCGGGAGCACAGATACGCAGTATTTT	CAIGTGSTDTQYF
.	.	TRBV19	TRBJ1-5	TGTGCCAGTAGTATGCCCAGGAGTCTAGTGAATCAGCCCCAGCATTTT	CASSMPRSLVNQPQHF
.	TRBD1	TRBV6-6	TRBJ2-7	TGTGCCAGCAGCCCGGGACAGGGGGGTGTAGGAGAGCAGTACTTC	CASSPGQGGVGEQYF
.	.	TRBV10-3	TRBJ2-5	TGTGCCATCAGGGGGGGGGCTCAAGAGACCCAGTACTTC	CAIRGGAQETQYF
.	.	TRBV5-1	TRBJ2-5	TGCGCCAGCATGCGGGGTGGGGGAGAGACCCAGTACTTC	CASMRGGGETQYF
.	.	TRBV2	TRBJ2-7	TGTGCCAGCAGCTTACGTGGGACGACCAGGGAGCAGTACTTC	CASSLRGTTREQYF
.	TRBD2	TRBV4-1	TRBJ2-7	TGCGCCAGCAGCCAAGATCGATCTAGCGGATACGAGCAGTACTTC	CASSQDRSSGYEQYF
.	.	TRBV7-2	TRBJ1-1	TGTGCCAGCAGCTTAGAACAGGAAAACACTGAAGCTTTCTTT	CASSLEQENTEAFF
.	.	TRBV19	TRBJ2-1	TGTGCCAGTAGTATGCAGGCCCAAGCCCCCTACAATGAGCAGTTCTTC	CASSMQAQAPYNEQFF
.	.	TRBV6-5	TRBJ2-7	TGTGCCAGCAGCGGGACGGCAATAGCCTACGAGCAGTACTTC	CASSGTAIAYEQYF
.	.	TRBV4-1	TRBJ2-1	TGCGCCAGCAGCCAAGCCCCCAGCTCCTACAATGAGCAGTTCTTC	CASSQAPSSYNEQFF
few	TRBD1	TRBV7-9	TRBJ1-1	TGTGCCAGCAGCTTTGGACAGGGGACTGAAGCTTTCTTT	CASSFGQGTEAFF
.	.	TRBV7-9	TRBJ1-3	TGTGCCAGCAGGCCCCTTGAAAACACCATATATTTT	CASRPLENTIYF
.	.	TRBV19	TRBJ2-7	TGTGCCAGTAGTACGGACCGACCATTAGCTGAGCAGTACTTC	CASSTDRPLAEQYF
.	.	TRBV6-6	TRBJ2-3	TGTGCCAGCAGCCCCCGACGAGGGGGCACAGATACGCAGTATTTT	CASSPRRGGTDTQYF
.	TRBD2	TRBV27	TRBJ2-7	TGTGCCAGCAGTTTAGGCGGGAGGGCTTTCTACGAGCAGTACTTC	CASSLGGRAFYEQYF
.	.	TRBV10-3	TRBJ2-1	TGTGCCATCAGTGAGCCCCCGGGTAGTTCGCTCTACAATGAGCAGTTCTTC	CAISEPPGSSLYNEQFF
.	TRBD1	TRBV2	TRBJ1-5	TGTGCCAGCAGTGTGGGACAGGGGTTCAATCAGCCCCAGCATTTT	CASSVGQGFNQPQHF
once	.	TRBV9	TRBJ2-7	TGTGCCAGCAGTGACAATACCTACGAGCAGTACTTC	CASSDNTYEQYF
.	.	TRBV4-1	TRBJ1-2	TGCGCCAGCAGCCAAGATAGGCTGGGGAGCTATGGCTACACCTTC	CASSQDRLGSYGYTF
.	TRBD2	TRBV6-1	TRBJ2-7	TGTGCCAGCAGAGAAACTAGCGGGAGGGCCGGGACCTCCTACGAGCAGTACTTC	CASRETSGRAGTSYEQYF
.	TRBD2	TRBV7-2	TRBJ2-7	TGTGCCAGCAGCTTACTGCCCGGGAGGGGCTCCTACGAGCAGTACTTC	CASSLLPGRGSYEQYF
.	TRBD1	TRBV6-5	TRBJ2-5	TGTGCCAGCAGTTACGGGACAGCCGTAGAGTTTGGGCCCCAGTACTTC	CASSYGTAVEFGPQYF
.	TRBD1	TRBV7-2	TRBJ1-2	TGTGCCAGCAGTTCATCGACAGGGAACTATGGCTACACCTTC	CASSSSTGNYGYTF
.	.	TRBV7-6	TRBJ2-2	TGTGCCAGCAGCTTAGAGGGGGGTGCCACCGGGGAGCTGTTTTTT	CASSLEGGATGELFF
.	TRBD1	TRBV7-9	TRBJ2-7	TGTGCCAGCAGACATGGACAGGGGAACTACGAGCAGTACTTC	CASRHGQGNYEQYF
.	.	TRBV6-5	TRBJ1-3	TGTGCCAGCAGTTTCCACAACACCATATATTTT	CASSFHNTIYF
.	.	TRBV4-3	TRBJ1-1	TGCGCCAGCAGCCAACTTTGGCAGGGGAACACTGAAGCTTTCTTT	CASSQLWQGNTEAFF
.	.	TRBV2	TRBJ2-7	TGTGCCAGCAGTGACGATGGGTACGAGCAGTACTTC	CASSDDGYEQYF
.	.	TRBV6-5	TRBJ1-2	TGTGCCAGCAGTTCAACAGGGTATAGTGGCTACACCTTC	CASSSTGYSGYTF
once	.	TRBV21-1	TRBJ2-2	TGTGCCAGCAGTGATACAGGGGCCCCTCGAACCGGGGAGCTGTTTTTT	CASSDTGAPRTGELFF
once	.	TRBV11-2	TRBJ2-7	TGTGCCAGCAGCTTAGAATACGAGCAGTACTTC	CASSLEYEQYF
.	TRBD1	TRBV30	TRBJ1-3	TGTGCCTGGAGTGTAGACGACAGGGGGCTCTCTGGAAACACCATATATTTT	CAWSVDDRGLSGNTIYF
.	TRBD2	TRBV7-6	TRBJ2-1	TGTGCCAGCAGCCCTCTAGCGGGAGAAGTCTACAATGAGCAGTTCTTC	CASSPLAGEVYNEQFF
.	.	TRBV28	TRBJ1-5	TGTGCCAGCAGTCGTTTCAGGGGCAATCAGCCCCAGCATTTT	CASSRFRGNQPQHF
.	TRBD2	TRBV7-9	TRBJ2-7	TGTGCCAGCAGCTTATCTAGCGGGTTAACCTACGAGCAGTACTTC	CASSLSSGLTYEQYF
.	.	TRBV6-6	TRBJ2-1	TGTGCCAGCAGTTACCTGGCGGCGGACAATGAGCAGTTCTTC	CASSYLAADNEQFF